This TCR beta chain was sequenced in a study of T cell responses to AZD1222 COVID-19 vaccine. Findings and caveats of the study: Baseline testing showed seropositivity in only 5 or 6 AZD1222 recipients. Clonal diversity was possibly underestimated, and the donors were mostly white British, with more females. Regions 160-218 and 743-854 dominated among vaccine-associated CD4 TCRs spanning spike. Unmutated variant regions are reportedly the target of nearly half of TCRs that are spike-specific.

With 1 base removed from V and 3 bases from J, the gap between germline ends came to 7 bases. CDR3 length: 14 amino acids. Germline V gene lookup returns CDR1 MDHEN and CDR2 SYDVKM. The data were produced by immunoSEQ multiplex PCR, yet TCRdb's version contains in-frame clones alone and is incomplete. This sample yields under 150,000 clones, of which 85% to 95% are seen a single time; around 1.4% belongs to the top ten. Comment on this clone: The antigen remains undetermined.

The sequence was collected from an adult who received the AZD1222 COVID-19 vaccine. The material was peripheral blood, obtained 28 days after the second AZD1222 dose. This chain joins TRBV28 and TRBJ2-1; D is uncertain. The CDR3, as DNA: TGTGCCAGCAGTTTATCTGGAAACTACAATGAGCAGTTCTTC. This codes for CASSLSGNYNEQFF. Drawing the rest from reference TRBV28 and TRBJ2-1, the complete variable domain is DVKVTQSSRYLVKRTGEKVFLECVQDMDHENMFWYRQDPGLGLRLIYFSYDVKMKEKGDIPEGYSVSREKKERFSLILESASTNQTSMYLCASSLSGNYNEQFFGPGTRLTVL.